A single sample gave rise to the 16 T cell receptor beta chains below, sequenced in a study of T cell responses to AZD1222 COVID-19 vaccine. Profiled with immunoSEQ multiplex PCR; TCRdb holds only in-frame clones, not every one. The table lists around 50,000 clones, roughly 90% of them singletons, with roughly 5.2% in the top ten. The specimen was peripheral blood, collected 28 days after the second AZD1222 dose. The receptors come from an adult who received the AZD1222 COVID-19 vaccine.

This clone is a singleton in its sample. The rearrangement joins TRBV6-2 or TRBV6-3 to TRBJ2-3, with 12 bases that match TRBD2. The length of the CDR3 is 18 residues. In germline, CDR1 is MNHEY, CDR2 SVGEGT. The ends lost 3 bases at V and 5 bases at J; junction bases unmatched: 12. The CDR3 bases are TGTGCCAGCAGTTATCGTACTAGCGGGAGGTTATCGGGAGATACGCAGTATTTT. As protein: CASSYRTSGRLSGDTQYF.

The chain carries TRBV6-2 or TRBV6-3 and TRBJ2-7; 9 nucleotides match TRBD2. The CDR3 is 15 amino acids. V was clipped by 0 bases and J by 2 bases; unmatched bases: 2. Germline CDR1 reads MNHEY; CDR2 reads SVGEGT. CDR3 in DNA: TGTGCCAGCAGTTACTCAACTAGCGGGCCCTACGAGCAGTACTTC. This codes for CASSYSTSGPYEQYF.

The CDR3 sequence: CASSEALRATEQFF. The CDR3 DNA follows: TGTGCCAGCAGTGAAGCGCTTCGGGCGACTGAGCAGTTCTTC. The rearrangement links TRBV6-1 to TRBJ2-1; D not resolved. CDR3 length: 14 amino acids. Deletions cut 0 bases from V and 9 bases from J, with 12 bases between. The V gene's germline CDR1 is MNHNS and CDR2 SASEGT.

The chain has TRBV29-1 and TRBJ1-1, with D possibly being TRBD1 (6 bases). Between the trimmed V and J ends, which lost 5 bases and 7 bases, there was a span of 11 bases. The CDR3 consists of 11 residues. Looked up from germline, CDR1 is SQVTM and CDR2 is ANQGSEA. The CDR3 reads CSVSGENEAFF. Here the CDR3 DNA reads TGCAGCGTTTCAGGGGAGAATGAAGCTTTCTTT. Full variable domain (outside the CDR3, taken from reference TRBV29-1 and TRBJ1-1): SAVISQKPSRDICQRGTSLTIQCQVDSQVTMMFWYRQQPGQSLTLIATANQGSEATYESGFVIDKFPISRPNLTFSTLTVSNMSPEDSSIYLCSVSGENEAFFGQGTRLTVV.

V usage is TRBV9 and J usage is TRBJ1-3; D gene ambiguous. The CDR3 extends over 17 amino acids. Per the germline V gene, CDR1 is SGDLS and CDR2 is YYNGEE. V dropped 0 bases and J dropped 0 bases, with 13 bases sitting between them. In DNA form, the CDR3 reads TGTGCCAGCAGCGTAGGGTATCGGAGCCACTCTGGAAACACCATATATTTT. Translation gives CASSVGYRSHSGNTIYF.

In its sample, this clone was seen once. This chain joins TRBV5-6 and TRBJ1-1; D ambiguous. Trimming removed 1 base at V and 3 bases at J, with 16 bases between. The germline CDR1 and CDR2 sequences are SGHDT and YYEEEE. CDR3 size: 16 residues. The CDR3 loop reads CASSLRGFVEDTEAFF. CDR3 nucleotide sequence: TGTGCCAGCAGCTTGCGAGGGTTCGTTGAAGACACTGAAGCTTTCTTT.

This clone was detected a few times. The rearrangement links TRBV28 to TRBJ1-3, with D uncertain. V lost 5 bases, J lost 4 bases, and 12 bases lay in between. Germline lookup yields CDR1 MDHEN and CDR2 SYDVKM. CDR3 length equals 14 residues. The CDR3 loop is CASSLDHLGNTIYF. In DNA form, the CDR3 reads TGTGCCAGCAGTCTCGATCACTTAGGAAACACCATATATTTT.

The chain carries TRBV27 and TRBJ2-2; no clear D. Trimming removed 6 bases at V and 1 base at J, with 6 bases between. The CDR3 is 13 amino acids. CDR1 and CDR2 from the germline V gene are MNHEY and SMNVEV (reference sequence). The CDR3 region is CASRQMNTGELFF. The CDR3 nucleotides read TGTGCCAGCAGACAGATGAACACCGGGGAGCTGTTTTTT.

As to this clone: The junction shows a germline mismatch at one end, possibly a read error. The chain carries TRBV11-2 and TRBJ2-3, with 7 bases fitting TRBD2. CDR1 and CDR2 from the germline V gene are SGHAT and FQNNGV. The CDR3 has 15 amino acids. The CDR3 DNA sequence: TGTGCCAGCAGGGGGGGGAGGGGCCGTGAGGATCCGCCCCGTTTT. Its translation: CASRGGRGREDPPRF.

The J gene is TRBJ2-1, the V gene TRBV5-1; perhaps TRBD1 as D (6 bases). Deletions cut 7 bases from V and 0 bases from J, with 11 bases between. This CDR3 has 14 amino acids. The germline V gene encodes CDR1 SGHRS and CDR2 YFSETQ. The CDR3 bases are TGCGCCAGCGGGCAGGGGTTCTCCTACAATGAGCAGTTCTTC. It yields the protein CASGQGFSYNEQFF.

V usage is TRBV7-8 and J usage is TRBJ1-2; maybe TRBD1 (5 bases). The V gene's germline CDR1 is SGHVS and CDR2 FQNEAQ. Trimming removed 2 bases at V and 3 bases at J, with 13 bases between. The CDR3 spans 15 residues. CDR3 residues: CASSLNIGGDYGYTF. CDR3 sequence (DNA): TGTGCCAGCAGCTTAAATATTGGGGGAGACTATGGCTACACCTTC.

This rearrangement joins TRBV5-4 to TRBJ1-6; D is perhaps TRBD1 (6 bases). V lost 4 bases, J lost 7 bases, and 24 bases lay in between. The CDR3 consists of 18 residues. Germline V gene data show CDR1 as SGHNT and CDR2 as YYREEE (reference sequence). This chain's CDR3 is CASSPIGTGPARNSPLHF. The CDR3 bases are TGTGCCAGCAGCCCAATCGGTACAGGGCCGGCTCGAAATTCACCCCTCCACTTT.

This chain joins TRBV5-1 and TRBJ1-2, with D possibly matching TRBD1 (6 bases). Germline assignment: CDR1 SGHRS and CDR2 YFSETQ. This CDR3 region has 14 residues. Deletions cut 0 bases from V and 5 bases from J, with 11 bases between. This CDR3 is CASSLGVQGYGYTF. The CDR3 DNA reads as TGCGCCAGCAGCTTGGGAGTGCAGGGGTATGGCTACACCTTC.

The CDR3 reads CASSSAALNTEAFF. CDR3 coding DNA: TGTGCCAGCAGTTCCGCCGCACTGAACACTGAAGCTTTCTTT. The chain employs TRBV28 and TRBJ1-1; D call uncertain. From germline, CDR1 is MDHEN and CDR2 SYDVKM. The germline V and J ends were trimmed by 4 bases and 0 bases, with 9 bases remaining between them. CDR3 length: 14 amino acids.

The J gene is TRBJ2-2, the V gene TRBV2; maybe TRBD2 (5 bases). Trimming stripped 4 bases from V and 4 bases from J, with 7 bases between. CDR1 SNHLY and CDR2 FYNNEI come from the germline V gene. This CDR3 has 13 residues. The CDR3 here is CASSADFTGELFF. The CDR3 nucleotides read TGTGCCAGCAGTGCGGACTTCACCGGGGAGCTGTTTTTT.

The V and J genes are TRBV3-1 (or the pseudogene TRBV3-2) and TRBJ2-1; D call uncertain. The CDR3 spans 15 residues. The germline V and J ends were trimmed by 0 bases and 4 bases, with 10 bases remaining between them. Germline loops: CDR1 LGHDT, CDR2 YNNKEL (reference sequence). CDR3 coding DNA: TGTGCCAGCAGCCAAGAAGCACTTTATTACAATGAGCAGTTCTTC. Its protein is CASSQEALYYNEQFF.